These T cell receptor beta chains were read from a single sample in a study of T cells in Graves' hyperthyroidism and ophthalmopathy. Each CDR3 protein is one row after TCRdb ran MiXCR on the multiplex PCR reads. In the table there are about 360,000 distinct CDR3 sequences, less than 15% of which are singletons. The sample was blood. The source of these receptors is a woman between 18 and 29 years old with Graves' hyperthyroidism. Each CDR3 is given with its conserved first and last residue. Fields, in order: J gene, clone size, V gene, D gene, CDR3 length, CDR3 protein, CDR3 DNA. D genes are given only for firm matches. Clone size is not always given. Where it is, it says once, few, many or a class for expanded clones.

J gene: TRBJ2-1; clone size: once; V gene: TRBV19; D gene: TRBD2; CDR3 length: 15; CDR3 protein: CASSWAGGAYNEQFF; CDR3 DNA: TGTGCCAGTAGTTGGGCGGGGGGAGCCTACAATGAGCAGTTCTTC
J gene: TRBJ1-2; clone size: many; V gene: TRBV10-3; D gene: -; CDR3 length: 16; CDR3 protein: CAISGTGGGRGYGYTF; CDR3 DNA: TGTGCCATCAGTGGGACCGGAGGGGGTCGGGGATATGGCTACACCTTC
J gene: TRBJ2-1; clone size: many; V gene: TRBV2; D gene: TRBD2; CDR3 length: 17; CDR3 protein: CASSPQTSGSLYNEQFF; CDR3 DNA: TGTGCCAGCAGTCCACAGACTAGCGGGAGCCTCTACAATGAGCAGTTCTTC
J gene: TRBJ2-6; clone size: -; V gene: TRBV11-1; D gene: TRBD2; CDR3 length: 16; CDR3 protein: CASSLGLVLGANVLTF; CDR3 DNA: TGTGCCAGCAGCCTAGGACTAGTCCTTGGGGCCAACGTCCTGACTTTC
J gene: TRBJ2-3; clone size: many; V gene: TRBV28; D gene: -; CDR3 length: 14; CDR3 protein: CASTPGPSTDTQYF; CDR3 DNA: TGTGCCAGCACTCCGGGGCCAAGCACAGATACGCAGTATTTT
J gene: TRBJ1-5; clone size: many; V gene: TRBV6-2/TRBV6-3; D gene: -; CDR3 length: 15; CDR3 protein: CASSYRGMGNQPQHF; CDR3 DNA: TGTGCCAGCAGTTACCGAGGGATGGGCAATCAGCCCCAGCATTTT
J gene: TRBJ2-7; clone size: -; V gene: TRBV6-2/TRBV6-3; D gene: -; CDR3 length: 13; CDR3 protein: CASSYGRSYGQYF; CDR3 DNA: TGTGCCAGCAGTTACGGGAGATCCTACGGGCAGTACTTC
J gene: TRBJ1-1; clone size: many; V gene: TRBV12-3/TRBV12-4; D gene: -; CDR3 length: 13; CDR3 protein: CASSLGQDGEAFF; CDR3 DNA: TGTGCCAGCAGTTTAGGCCAGGACGGAGAAGCTTTCTTT
J gene: TRBJ1-6; clone size: many; V gene: TRBV7-9; D gene: -; CDR3 length: 13; CDR3 protein: CASSSGLFSPLHF; CDR3 DNA: TGTGCCAGCAGCTCCGGACTCTTTTCACCCCTCCACTTT
J gene: TRBJ1-1; clone size: many; V gene: TRBV28; D gene: -; CDR3 length: 15; CDR3 protein: CASSSPRRLNTEAFF; CDR3 DNA: TGTGCCAGCAGTTCCCCCCGAAGGCTGAACACTGAAGCTTTCTTT
J gene: TRBJ1-2; clone size: -; V gene: TRBV19; D gene: -; CDR3 length: 15; CDR3 protein: CASSIGGSEYYGYTF; CDR3 DNA: TGTGCCAGTAGTATAGGGGGCAGTGAATACTATGGCTACACCTTC
J gene: TRBJ1-1; clone size: -; V gene: TRBV12-3/TRBV12-4; D gene: TRBD1; CDR3 length: 14; CDR3 protein: CASGRQGANTEAFF; CDR3 DNA: TGTGCCAGCGGTCGACAGGGCGCGAACACTGAAGCTTTCTTT
J gene: TRBJ1-4; clone size: many; V gene: TRBV7-9; D gene: -; CDR3 length: 14; CDR3 protein: CASSPGQKNEKLFF; CDR3 DNA: TGTGCCAGCAGCCCTGGACAGAAAAATGAAAAACTGTTTTTT
J gene: TRBJ2-1; clone size: many; V gene: TRBV29-1; D gene: -; CDR3 length: 11; CDR3 protein: CSVEDYNEQFF; CDR3 DNA: TGCAGCGTTGAAGATTACAATGAGCAGTTCTTC
J gene: TRBJ2-5; clone size: many; V gene: TRBV2; D gene: -; CDR3 length: 15; CDR3 protein: CASSDRTSIRETQYF; CDR3 DNA: TGTGCCAGCAGTGATAGGACCTCAATCCGGGAGACCCAGTACTTC
J gene: TRBJ1-5; clone size: many; V gene: TRBV28; D gene: -; CDR3 length: 16; CDR3 protein: CASGTSQGYSNQPQHF; CDR3 DNA: TGTGCCAGCGGAACCTCTCAGGGTTATAGCAATCAGCCCCAGCATTTT
J gene: TRBJ1-1; clone size: many; V gene: TRBV7-2; D gene: TRBD1; CDR3 length: 14; CDR3 protein: CASSSDRRNTEAFF; CDR3 DNA: TGTGCCAGCAGCTCGGACAGGAGGAACACTGAAGCTTTCTTT
J gene: TRBJ2-7; clone size: many; V gene: TRBV18; D gene: TRBD1; CDR3 length: 16; CDR3 protein: CASSPMKGAVSYEQYF; CDR3 DNA: TGTGCCAGCTCACCAATGAAGGGGGCGGTGAGCTACGAGCAGTACTTC
J gene: TRBJ1-4; clone size: -; V gene: TRBV4-2; D gene: -; CDR3 length: 15; CDR3 protein: CASSKIDRTNEKLFF; CDR3 DNA: TGTGCCAGCAGCAAAATCGACAGAACGAATGAAAAACTGTTTTTT
J gene: TRBJ2-3; clone size: many; V gene: TRBV12-3/TRBV12-4; D gene: -; CDR3 length: 13; CDR3 protein: CATTQLSTDTQYF; CDR3 DNA: TGTGCCACCACCCAGCTGAGCACAGATACGCAGTATTTT
J gene: TRBJ1-5; clone size: many; V gene: TRBV27; D gene: -; CDR3 length: 13; CDR3 protein: CASSWTRHQPQHF; CDR3 DNA: TGTGCCAGCAGTTGGACACGCCATCAGCCCCAGCATTTT
J gene: TRBJ1-6; clone size: many; V gene: TRBV28; D gene: TRBD1; CDR3 length: 14; CDR3 protein: CASRRDRGFSPLHF; CDR3 DNA: TGTGCCAGCAGGAGGGACAGGGGGTTTTCACCCCTCCACTTT
J gene: TRBJ2-5; clone size: -; V gene: TRBV12-3/TRBV12-4; D gene: -; CDR3 length: 13; CDR3 protein: CASRTPVVETQYF; CDR3 DNA: TGTGCCAGCAGAACCCCGGTTGTCGAGACCCAGTACTTC
J gene: TRBJ2-3; clone size: many; V gene: TRBV6-1; D gene: -; CDR3 length: 14; CDR3 protein: CASSYWTNTDTQYF; CDR3 DNA: TGTGCCAGCAGTTATTGGACTAACACAGATACGCAGTATTTT
J gene: TRBJ1-2; clone size: -; V gene: TRBV6-4; D gene: -; CDR3 length: 15; CDR3 protein: CASSDSPGENYGYTF; CDR3 DNA: TGTGCCAGCAGTGACTCACCAGGAGAAAACTATGGCTACACCTTC
J gene: TRBJ1-6; clone size: few; V gene: TRBV12-3/TRBV12-4; D gene: -; CDR3 length: 15; CDR3 protein: CASSWVGGGNSPLHF; CDR3 DNA: TGTGCCAGCAGTTGGGTTGGGGGCGGAAATTCACCCCTCCACTTT
J gene: TRBJ1-2; clone size: -; V gene: TRBV19; D gene: -; CDR3 length: 13; CDR3 protein: CASSETAFGGYTF; CDR3 DNA: TGTGCCAGTAGTGAGACTGCTTTTGGCGGCTACACCTTC
J gene: TRBJ2-1; clone size: many; V gene: TRBV7-2; D gene: TRBD1; CDR3 length: 15; CDR3 protein: CASSFRDSVYNEQFF; CDR3 DNA: TGTGCCAGCAGCTTCCGGGACAGCGTATACAATGAGCAGTTCTTC
J gene: TRBJ2-2; clone size: many; V gene: TRBV7-2; D gene: -; CDR3 length: 15; CDR3 protein: CASSLNRGGGGELFF; CDR3 DNA: TGTGCCAGCAGCCTCAACAGGGGAGGGGGCGGGGAGCTGTTTTTT
J gene: TRBJ2-7; clone size: many; V gene: TRBV5-1; D gene: -; CDR3 length: 14; CDR3 protein: CASSFQTPGLEQYF; CDR3 DNA: TGCGCCAGCAGCTTCCAAACCCCCGGGCTCGAGCAGTACTTC
J gene: TRBJ2-2; clone size: -; V gene: TRBV19; D gene: TRBD2; CDR3 length: 16; CDR3 protein: CASSLLAGDPTGELFF; CDR3 DNA: TGTGCCAGTAGTCTACTAGCGGGGGATCCCACCGGGGAGCTGTTTTTT
J gene: TRBJ1-4; clone size: -; V gene: TRBV27; D gene: TRBD1; CDR3 length: 14; CDR3 protein: CASSTDRVGEKLFF; CDR3 DNA: TGTGCCAGCAGTACAGACAGGGTTGGTGAAAAACTGTTTTTT
J gene: TRBJ1-1; clone size: many; V gene: TRBV29-1; D gene: -; CDR3 length: 13; CDR3 protein: CSVSTGSDTEAFF; CDR3 DNA: TGCAGCGTCTCAACAGGGTCGGACACTGAAGCTTTCTTT
J gene: TRBJ2-1; clone size: -; V gene: TRBV19; D gene: TRBD2; CDR3 length: 15; CDR3 protein: CASSIIAGGNTEEFF; CDR3 DNA: TGTGCCAGTAGTATAATAGCGGGGGGGAATACGGAGGAGTTCTTC
J gene: TRBJ1-3; clone size: many; V gene: TRBV3-1; D gene: -; CDR3 length: 15; CDR3 protein: CASSLMSSSGNTIYF; CDR3 DNA: TGTGCCAGCAGCCTGATGAGTTCCTCTGGAAACACCATATATTTT
J gene: TRBJ1-4; clone size: -; V gene: TRBV27; D gene: -; CDR3 length: 13; CDR3 protein: CASSSRVGGKLFF; CDR3 DNA: TGTGCCAGCAGTTCACGGGTAGGAGGAAAACTGTTTTTT
J gene: TRBJ1-1; clone size: few; V gene: TRBV5-4; D gene: -; CDR3 length: 14; CDR3 protein: CASSKGQPNTEAFF; CDR3 DNA: TGTGCCAGCAGCAAGGGGCAGCCGAACACTGAAGCTTTCTTT
J gene: TRBJ1-2; clone size: many; V gene: TRBV14; D gene: -; CDR3 length: 17; CDR3 protein: CASSKWGPGAPNYGYTF; CDR3 DNA: TGTGCCAGCAGCAAGTGGGGACCCGGGGCCCCTAACTATGGCTACACCTTC
J gene: TRBJ1-1; clone size: many; V gene: TRBV5-1; D gene: -; CDR3 length: 13; CDR3 protein: CASSLFGPTEAFF; CDR3 DNA: TGCGCCAGCAGCTTGTTCGGACCCACTGAAGCTTTCTTT
J gene: TRBJ1-3; clone size: -; V gene: TRBV5-1; D gene: -; CDR3 length: 14; CDR3 protein: CASSKDSSGNTIYF; CDR3 DNA: TGCGCCAGCAGTAAGGACAGCTCTGGAAACACCATATATTTT
J gene: TRBJ1-1; clone size: -; V gene: TRBV24-1; D gene: -; CDR3 length: 13; CDR3 protein: CATSDGSFAEAFF; CDR3 DNA: TGTGCCACCAGTGACGGGAGTTTCGCTGAAGCTTTCTTT
J gene: TRBJ1-2; clone size: many; V gene: TRBV6-1; D gene: -; CDR3 length: 14; CDR3 protein: CASSEDGGFYGYTF; CDR3 DNA: TGTGCCAGCAGTGAAGATGGGGGCTTCTATGGCTACACCTTC
J gene: TRBJ2-3; clone size: few; V gene: TRBV20-1; D gene: -; CDR3 length: 14; CDR3 protein: CSASRGDGVDPQYF; CDR3 DNA: TGCAGTGCTAGTAGGGGGGACGGGGTGGATCCGCAGTATTTT
J gene: TRBJ2-1; clone size: many; V gene: TRBV5-5; D gene: TRBD2; CDR3 length: 16; CDR3 protein: CASSLVLAGMYNEQFF; CDR3 DNA: TGTGCCAGCAGCTTGGTACTAGCGGGAATGTACAATGAGCAGTTCTTC
J gene: TRBJ1-5; clone size: many; V gene: TRBV6-5; D gene: -; CDR3 length: 16; CDR3 protein: CASSYSREPSNQPQHF; CDR3 DNA: TGTGCCAGCAGTTACTCGCGCGAGCCCAGCAATCAGCCCCAGCATTTT
J gene: TRBJ1-2; clone size: -; V gene: TRBV12-3/TRBV12-4; D gene: TRBD1; CDR3 length: 14; CDR3 protein: CASSPDRGAGGYTF; CDR3 DNA: TGTGCCAGCAGTCCTGACAGGGGGGCCGGGGGCTACACCTTC
J gene: TRBJ1-5; clone size: many; V gene: TRBV15; D gene: -; CDR3 length: 16; CDR3 protein: CATSREGAQVPQPQHF; CDR3 DNA: TGTGCCACCAGCAGAGAGGGGGCCCAGGTCCCCCAGCCCCAGCATTTT
J gene: TRBJ1-5; clone size: many; V gene: TRBV24-1; D gene: -; CDR3 length: 12; CDR3 protein: CATATGTSPQHF; CDR3 DNA: TGTGCCACCGCGACAGGAACGTCGCCCCAGCATTTT
J gene: TRBJ2-3; clone size: few; V gene: TRBV19; D gene: -; CDR3 length: 16; CDR3 protein: CASSFWGAGSPDTQYF; CDR3 DNA: TGTGCCAGTAGTTTTTGGGGGGCAGGGTCGCCAGATACGCAGTATTTT
J gene: TRBJ1-2; clone size: many; V gene: TRBV2; D gene: -; CDR3 length: 12; CDR3 protein: CASSPGTHGYTF; CDR3 DNA: TGTGCCAGCAGTCCAGGGACGCATGGCTACACCTTC
J gene: TRBJ2-2; clone size: few; V gene: TRBV3-1; D gene: -; CDR3 length: 15; CDR3 protein: CASSQQGSNTGELFF; CDR3 DNA: TGTGCCAGCAGCCAACAGGGGTCGAACACCGGGGAGCTGTTTTTT
J gene: TRBJ2-6; clone size: many; V gene: TRBV9; D gene: TRBD1; CDR3 length: 16; CDR3 protein: CASSVVGGTGANVLTF; CDR3 DNA: TGTGCCAGCAGCGTAGTAGGGGGCACTGGGGCCAACGTCCTGACTTTC
J gene: TRBJ2-7; clone size: few; V gene: TRBV9; D gene: TRBD1; CDR3 length: 16; CDR3 protein: CASSVEVGQGSYEQYF; CDR3 DNA: TGTGCCAGCAGCGTAGAGGTCGGACAGGGATCCTACGAGCAGTACTTC
J gene: TRBJ1-2; clone size: many; V gene: TRBV6-1; D gene: -; CDR3 length: 15; CDR3 protein: CASSFGGWGIVGYTF; CDR3 DNA: TGTGCCAGCAGTTTTGGGGGATGGGGTATAGTGGGCTACACCTTC
J gene: TRBJ2-6; clone size: -; V gene: TRBV5-1; D gene: -; CDR3 length: 17; CDR3 protein: CASSLDLTGAGANVLTF; CDR3 DNA: TGCGCCAGCAGCTTAGACCTTACCGGTGCTGGGGCCAACGTCCTGACTTTC
J gene: TRBJ1-6; clone size: many; V gene: TRBV11-2; D gene: TRBD1; CDR3 length: 15; CDR3 protein: CASSLVGQGNSPLHF; CDR3 DNA: TGTGCCAGCAGCTTAGTGGGACAGGGTAATTCACCCCTCCACTTT
J gene: TRBJ2-3; clone size: many; V gene: TRBV7-2; D gene: TRBD2; CDR3 length: 20; CDR3 protein: CASSFPPGLAGGPPEDTQYF; CDR3 DNA: TGTGCCAGCAGCTTTCCCCCGGGACTAGCGGGAGGGCCTCCTGAAGATACGCAGTATTTT
J gene: TRBJ1-2; clone size: many; V gene: TRBV2; D gene: TRBD1; CDR3 length: 15; CDR3 protein: CASIWSTGTNYGYTF; CDR3 DNA: TGTGCCAGCATATGGTCGACAGGGACAAACTATGGCTACACCTTC
J gene: TRBJ2-7; clone size: -; V gene: TRBV20-1; D gene: -; CDR3 length: 11; CDR3 protein: CSARRGYKQYF; CDR3 DNA: TGCAGTGCCCGGAGAGGCTACAAGCAGTACTTC